These 3 T cell receptor beta chains share one sample of origin, sequenced in a study of PD-L1 blockade in urothelial cancer. Assay used: immunoSEQ multiplex PCR; TCRdb lists only in-frame clones, some missing. The data contain 70,000 or so clones, roughly 89% of them singletons. Source: PBMCs, taken around atezolizumab (anti-PD-L1) treatment. Receptors originate from a man aged 60 to 75 with urothelial cancer.

This rearrangement joins TRBV4-1 to TRBJ1-5, with a weak D call TRBD1 (5 bases). The germline V gene encodes CDR1 MGHRA and CDR2 YSYEKL. The V and J ends lost 1 base and 4 bases respectively, with 11 bases between them. The CDR3 extends over 15 amino acids. CDR3 loop: CASSQGRTQNQPQHF. CDR3 DNA sequence: TGCGCCAGCAGCCAAGGACGGACACAGAATCAGCCCCAGCATTTT.

This chain joins TRBV6-5 and TRBJ2-3; D ambiguous. The CDR3 consists of 13 residues. Trimming removed 6 bases from V and 0 bases from J, with 7 bases in between. Per the germline V gene, CDR1 is MNHEY and CDR2 is SVGAGI. The CDR3 here is CASRAASTDTQYF. The CDR3 DNA follows: TGTGCCAGCAGGGCGGCTAGCACAGATACGCAGTATTTT.

V usage is TRBV5-1 and J usage is TRBJ2-1, with TRBD2 matching over 9 bases. The CDR3 extends over 15 amino acids. CDR1 is SGHRS, CDR2 YFSETQ, per germline. V trimming: 3 bases; J trimming: 1 base; junction bases outside the gene matches: 2. The CDR3 loop is CASSSAGGSYNEQFF. Written as DNA, the CDR3 is TGCGCCAGCAGCTCAGCGGGGGGATCCTACAATGAGCAGTTCTTC.